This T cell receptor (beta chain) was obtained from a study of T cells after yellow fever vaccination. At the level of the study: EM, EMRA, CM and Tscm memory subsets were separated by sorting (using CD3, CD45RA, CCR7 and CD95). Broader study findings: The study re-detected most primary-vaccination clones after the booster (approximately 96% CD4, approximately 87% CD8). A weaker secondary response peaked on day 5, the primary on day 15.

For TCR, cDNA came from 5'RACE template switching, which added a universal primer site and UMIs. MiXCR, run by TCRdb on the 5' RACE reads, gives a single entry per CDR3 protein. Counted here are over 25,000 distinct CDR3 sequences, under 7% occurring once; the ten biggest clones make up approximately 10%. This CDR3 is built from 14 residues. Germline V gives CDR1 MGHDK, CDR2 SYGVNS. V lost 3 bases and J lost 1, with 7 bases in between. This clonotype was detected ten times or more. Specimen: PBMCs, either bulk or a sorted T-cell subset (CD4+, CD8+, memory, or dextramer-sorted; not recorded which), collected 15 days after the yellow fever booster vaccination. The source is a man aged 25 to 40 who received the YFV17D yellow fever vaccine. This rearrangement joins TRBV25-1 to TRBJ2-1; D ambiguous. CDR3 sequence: CASSDLGSYNEQFF. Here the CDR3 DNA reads TGTGCCAGCAGTGATTTGGGATCCTACAATGAGCAGTTCTTC.